A single T cell receptor beta chain is shown here with its context. Antigen specificity is unknown. This sample is part of a study of post-analysis software for immune sequencing data. This CDR3 contains 15 residues. V lost 1 base, J lost 5 bases, and 14 bases lay in between. Regarding the study as a whole: A significant reduction in normalized Chao1 diversity was observed in multiple sclerosis patients versus controls. Compared with controls, patients had more of about 5 TRBV segments, including TRBV5-6, TRBV5-1 and TRBV20-1.

Carried by the TCR beta cDNA libraries were unique molecular identifiers. From around 0.96 to 9.9 million T cells, 500,000 or so cDNA molecules were obtained. TCRdb passed the PCR reads through MiXCR, listing each CDR3 protein once. The sample yields some 450,000 distinct CDR3 sequences, over 35% seen once. The sequence derives from a girl between 10 and 17 years old with multiple sclerosis. Source material: blood. V gene TRBV12-3 or TRBV12-4 combines with J gene TRBJ1-1; maybe TRBD1 (5 bases). CDR3 sequence reads: CASSLGRGRGTEAFF. The CDR3 region has the DNA TGTGCCAGCAGTTTAGGACGGGGGAGAGGAACTGAAGCTTTCTTT.